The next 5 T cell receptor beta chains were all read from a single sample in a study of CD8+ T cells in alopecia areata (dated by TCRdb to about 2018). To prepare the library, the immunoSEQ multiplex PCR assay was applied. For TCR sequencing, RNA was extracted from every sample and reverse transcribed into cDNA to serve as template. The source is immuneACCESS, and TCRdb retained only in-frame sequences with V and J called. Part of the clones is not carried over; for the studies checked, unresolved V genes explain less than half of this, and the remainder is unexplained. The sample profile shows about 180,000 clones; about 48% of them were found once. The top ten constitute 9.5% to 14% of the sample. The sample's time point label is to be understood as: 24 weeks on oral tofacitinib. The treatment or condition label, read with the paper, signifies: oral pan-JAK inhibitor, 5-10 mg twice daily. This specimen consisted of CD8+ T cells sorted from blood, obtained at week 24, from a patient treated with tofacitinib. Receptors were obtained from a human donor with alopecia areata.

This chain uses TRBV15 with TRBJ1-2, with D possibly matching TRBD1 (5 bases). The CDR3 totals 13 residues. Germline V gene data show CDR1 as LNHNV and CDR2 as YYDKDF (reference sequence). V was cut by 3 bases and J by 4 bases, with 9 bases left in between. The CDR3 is CATSSPRGYGYTF. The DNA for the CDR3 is TGTGCCACCAGCAGTCCAAGGGGCTATGGCTACACCTTC.

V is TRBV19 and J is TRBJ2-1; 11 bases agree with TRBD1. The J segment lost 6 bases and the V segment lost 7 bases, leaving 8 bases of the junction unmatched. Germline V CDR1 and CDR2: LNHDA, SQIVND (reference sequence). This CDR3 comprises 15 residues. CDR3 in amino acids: CASTLGQGAVNEQFF. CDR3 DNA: TGTGCCAGTACCCTCGGACAGGGGGCTGTCAATGAGCAGTTCTTC.

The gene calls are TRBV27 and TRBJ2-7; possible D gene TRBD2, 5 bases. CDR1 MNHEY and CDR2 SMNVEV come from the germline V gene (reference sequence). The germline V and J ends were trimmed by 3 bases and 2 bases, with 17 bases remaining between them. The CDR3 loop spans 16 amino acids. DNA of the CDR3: TGTGCCAGCAGTTTTAGCGCAGGCGAAAATCCCTACGAGCAGTACTTC. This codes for CASSFSAGENPYEQYF.

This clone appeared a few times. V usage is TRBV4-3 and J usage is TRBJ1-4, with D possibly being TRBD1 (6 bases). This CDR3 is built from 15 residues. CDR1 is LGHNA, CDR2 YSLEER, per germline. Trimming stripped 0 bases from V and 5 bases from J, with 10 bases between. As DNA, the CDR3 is TGCGCCAGCAGCCAAGATGGAGGGACAAATGAAAAACTGTTTTTT. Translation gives CASSQDGGTNEKLFF.

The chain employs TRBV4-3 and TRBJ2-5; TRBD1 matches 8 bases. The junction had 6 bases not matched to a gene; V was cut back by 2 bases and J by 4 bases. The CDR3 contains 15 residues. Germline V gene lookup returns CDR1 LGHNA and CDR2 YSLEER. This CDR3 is CASSQSQGARETQYF. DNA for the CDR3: TGCGCCAGCAGCCAATCCCAGGGGGCGCGAGAGACCCAGTACTTC.